The text below deals with one T cell receptor (beta chain). The clone's antigen remains unknown. One base away there is no much larger clone; base qualities are not given. The CDR3 regions of human TCRbeta chains were subjected to immunosequencing. The paper's processing steps were these. Repertoire TCRs were checked for matches against a reference library of SARS-CoV-2-specific TCRs that had been generated using the MIRA antigen-specificity platform. Breadth was defined as the fraction of unique TCRs that were SARS-CoV-2-associated. Depth was defined as the fraction of total T cells that were SARS-CoV-2-associated. Each spike-specific TCR was assigned to its reactive spike region and to a CD4 or CD8 class using the MIRA data. Log10-transformed breadth and depth values were compared by one-way ANOVA with Sidak's multiple comparisons tests. TCRdb stores this immuneACCESS table with in-frame sequences only. Part of the clones is absent; in the studies checked, under half of the shortfall reflects unresolved V genes, and no reason is known for the rest. V and J calls and clone size are those listed in that table; D and trimming were worked out from the DNA. The sample table records fewer than 200,000 clones; around 94% of these occur just once. The top ten constitute approximately 1.4% of the sample.

The data stem from a study of T cell responses to AZD1222 COVID-19 vaccine (dated by TCRdb to the early 2020s). A note on the overall study: AZD1222 recipients with second doses at about 4 weeks or about 12 weeks were pooled, because spike-specific TCR depth and breadth did not differ between schedules. A total of approximately 250 trial participants underwent TCR sequencing, of whom more than 200 had received two doses of AZD1222 and some 25 had received two doses of the MenACWY control vaccine. Trial participants were enrolled into age subgroups of 18-55, 56-69 and 70-plus years, which contained roughly 140, 27 and 60 TCR-sequenced participants, respectively. What the research found in general, with its limitations: Spike-specific TCR breadth and depth rose significantly after two AZD1222 doses compared with day 0 and with MenACWY recipients. The 56-69-year group was small, and its depth increase did not reach significance, likely because of low power. Most participants were white British and females outnumbered males, and the authors suggested that clonal diversity may have been underestimated. Conclusions about previously exposed vaccinees are limited because only 6 or 7 AZD1222 recipients were SARS-CoV-2 seropositive at baseline. Nearly half of unique spike-specific TCRs reportedly recognized epitopes outside regions mutated in the B.1.351 and B.1.1.7 variants. Because no day 14 peak-response samples were available, the repertoires could be characterized only after the peak T cell response. The vaccine-associated CD4 TCRs covered the entire spike protein, and the dominant responses fell in regions 160-218 and 743-854.

The time point label corresponds to: baseline before first vaccination. Samples from vaccinated people were obtained from the UK trials COV001 and COV002, which included a single-blind randomized controlled phase 2/3 trial of AZD1222 (ChAdOx1 nCoV-19) in healthy adults. For TCRbeta chain sequencing, PBMC samples were collected from trial participants at day 0 and at day 28 after the second dose. This clonotype was obtained from an adult in good health. Sequences were derived from peripheral blood, sampled on day 0 of AZD1222 vaccination.

The sequence in DNA is TGTGCCAGCAGCTCAATTCCGGGGCAGGGGAACAATCAGCCCCAGCATTTT. Its protein reads: CASSSIPGQGNNQPQHF. The V and J genes are TRBV7-8 and TRBJ1-5; a tentative D call is TRBD1 (6 bases match). CDR3 length: 17 amino acids, cysteine to phenylalanine. Just the 51-base CDR3 DNA is kept, in frame starting at base 1. CDR1 and CDR2 are drawn from the germline V gene: SGHVS, FQNEAQ. V lost 4 bases and J lost 3 bases; the stretch between them is 19 bases long.